These 20 T cell receptor beta chains were sequenced from one sample in a study of CD8 T cells in ankylosing spondylitis. One entry per CDR3 protein, called by TCRdb with MiXCR from the 5' RACE reads. The repertoire holds 150,000 to 200,000 distinct CDR3 sequences, with over 15% as singletons. Sequenced material: blood, either unsorted or a sorted T cell fraction (not recorded which). These receptors were taken from a male donor aged 5-29 years with ankylosing spondylitis or in good health (not recorded which).

Only a few counts were recorded for this clonotype. The chain has TRBV20-1 and TRBJ2-5; possibly TRBD1 or TRBD2 for D (5 bases each). This CDR3 contains 13 residues. Germline V gene data show CDR1 as DFQATT and CDR2 as SNEGSKA (reference sequence). V shed 6 bases and J shed 5 bases, with 16 bases lying between them. The CDR3 DNA reads as TGCAGTGCCGACCCCGGGACCCATGAGACCCAGTACTTC. Translation gives CSADPGTHETQYF.

Only a few counts were recorded for this clonotype. V usage is TRBV7-2 and J usage is TRBJ2-1; 11 nucleotides agree with TRBD2. CDR3 length: 14 amino acids. The V segment lost 2 bases and the J segment 9 bases; nucleotides outside the gene matches: 3. Germline assignment: CDR1 SGHTA and CDR2 FQGNSA. The DNA for the CDR3 is TGTGCCAGCAGCTTACTAGCGGGAGGAACTGAGCAGTTCTTC. Translating gives CASSLLAGGTEQFF. Supplemented by reference TRBV7-2 and TRBJ2-1, the full variable domain reads GAGVSQSPSNKVTEKGKDVELRCDPISGHTALYWYRQSLGQGLEFLIYFQGNSAPDKSGLPSDRFSAERTGGSVSTLTIQRTQQEDSAVYLCASSLLAGGTEQFFGPGTRLTVL.

This clonotype was counted at least ten times. The chain employs TRBV12-3 or TRBV12-4 and TRBJ2-3; TRBD1 matches at 10 bases. V shed 6 bases, J shed 2 bases, and the junction held 5 bases outside the gene matches. The CDR3 length is 15 residues. CDR3 region: CASRRQGANTDTQYF. The CDR3 region has the DNA TGTGCCAGCAGGCGACAGGGGGCCAACACAGATACGCAGTATTTT.

This clonotype was counted at least ten times. This rearrangement joins TRBV7-9 to TRBJ1-2, with D hard to call. V was shortened by 1 base and J by 2 bases, with 14 bases between the two germline ends. Per germline, CDR1 SEHNR and CDR2 FQNEAQ (reference sequence). The length of the CDR3 is 16 residues. The CDR3, as DNA: TGTGCCAGCAGCTTAGTCGGGTCCGCGCCAAACTATGGCTACACCTTC. Its protein is CASSLVGSAPNYGYTF.

This clonotype was seen at least ten times. The chain combines TRBV20-1 with TRBJ2-1, with 7 bases lining up with TRBD2. The CDR3 has 17 residues. The germline V gene encodes CDR1 DFQATT and CDR2 SNEGSKA (reference sequence). The junction had 14 bases not matched to a gene; V was cut back by 6 bases and J by 0 bases. The CDR3 DNA reads TGCAGTGCCCCTAAACAGGAGGGAGGGACCTCCTACAATGAGCAGTTCTTC. Its translation: CSAPKQEGGTSYNEQFF.

In this sample, this clonotype turned up a few times. Just one base apart from a much larger clone, this may be a read error. This chain connects TRBV29-1 to TRBJ2-7; the match to TRBD1 covers 9 bases. V dropped 5 bases and J dropped 1; count of bases not matched to a gene: 9. In germline, CDR1 is SQVTM, CDR2 ANQGSEA. This CDR3 contains 15 residues. The CDR3 DNA reads TGCAGCGTTTGCCTCACCGGGACAGGGTCCTACGAGCAGTACTTC. Encoded protein: CSVCLTGTGSYEQYF.

Many counts were recorded for this clonotype. This chain connects TRBV20-1 to TRBJ2-7, with 7 bases aligning to TRBD2. Germline V CDR1 and CDR2: DFQATT, SNEGSKA (reference sequence). The CDR3 spans 12 residues. V shed 7 bases, J shed 7 bases, and the junction held 10 bases outside the gene matches. The CDR3 sequence is CSGEGGSREQYF. The CDR3 nucleotides are TGCAGTGGAGAAGGCGGGAGTCGGGAGCAGTACTTC.

Ten or more counts support this clonotype. The rearrangement links TRBV19 to TRBJ1-5; no reliable D call. Germline V gives CDR1 LNHDA, CDR2 SQIVND (reference sequence). V lost 6 bases, J lost 4 bases, and 7 bases lay in between. There are 12 residues in the CDR3. The DNA of the CDR3 is TGTGCCAGTAGGCGCCCTAATCAGCCCCAGCATTTT. It specifies CASRRPNQPQHF.

This clonotype was seen at least ten times. The CDR3 is CASSQRGLAGGNEQFF. CDR3 nucleotide sequence: TGCGCCAGCAGCCAACGGGGACTAGCGGGAGGCAATGAGCAGTTCTTC. The genes are TRBV5-1 and TRBJ2-1; TRBD2 matches 15 bases. V lost 4 bases and J lost 6; bases outside the gene matches: 5. Germline CDR1 and CDR2: SGHRS and YFSETQ. CDR3 size: 16 residues.

The V call is TRBV29-1, the J call TRBJ2-5; 7 bases are a match to TRBD1. Germline V gives CDR1 SQVTM, CDR2 ANQGSEA. The CDR3 has 13 amino acids. After removal of 4 bases from V and 5 bases from J, the junction contained 7 bases not matched to a gene. CDR3 amino acids: CSVGDRVIETQYF. Here the CDR3 DNA reads TGCAGCGTTGGAGACAGGGTCATTGAGACCCAGTACTTC.

This clonotype has a count of ten or more. The genes are TRBV4-3 and TRBJ2-7; 10 bases agree with TRBD1. Trimming at V came to 2 bases and at J to 4 bases, leaving 29 bases not matched to a gene. The CDR3 has 23 amino acids. CDR1 LGHNA and CDR2 YSLEER come from the germline V gene. The CDR3 sequence is CASSQTLPKPGTGVPPGPYEQYF. CDR3 sequence (DNA): TGCGCCAGCAGCCAAACCCTACCGAAACCCGGGACAGGGGTTCCTCCCGGCCCTTACGAGCAGTACTTC.

At least ten counts were recorded for this clonotype. The chain couples TRBV5-1 to TRBJ2-2, with TRBD1 matching 8 bases. Looked up from germline, CDR1 is SGHRS and CDR2 is YFSETQ. The J segment lost 1 base and the V segment lost 6 bases, leaving 8 bases of the junction unmatched. This CDR3 spans 16 amino acids. The chain's CDR3 is CASNPPGTGNTGELFF. The CDR3, as DNA: TGCGCCAGCAACCCTCCCGGGACAGGGAACACCGGGGAGCTGTTTTTT.

This clonotype was seen repeatedly, ten times or more. The CDR3 sequence is CASSPALAGGPHNEQFF. The CDR3 nucleotides read TGTGCCAGCAGCCCCGCACTAGCGGGAGGGCCCCACAATGAGCAGTTCTTC. V usage is TRBV9 and J usage is TRBJ2-1; TRBD2 matches 13 bases. This CDR3 has 17 residues. The J segment lost 5 bases and the V segment lost 4 bases, leaving 9 bases of the junction unmatched. CDR1 SGDLS and CDR2 YYNGEE come from the germline V gene.

This clonotype was detected ten times or more. J is TRBJ2-7 and V is TRBV7-9; TRBD2 matches at 8 bases. CDR3 size: 15 residues. The germline gives CDR1 SEHNR, CDR2 FQNEAQ (reference sequence). V lost 4 bases to trimming and J lost 1 base; unmatched junction nucleotides: 6. CDR3 nucleotide sequence: TGTGCCAGCAGCTCCGGACTAGCAGGATCCTACGAGCAGTACTTC. It codes for CASSSGLAGSYEQYF.

The V and J genes are TRBV20-1 and TRBJ2-1; D might be TRBD2 (6 bases). The germline gives CDR1 DFQATT, CDR2 SNEGSKA (reference sequence). Between the trimmed V and J ends, which lost 6 bases and 7 bases, there was a span of 16 bases. The CDR3 length is 13 residues. The CDR3 DNA sequence: TGCAGTGCAACCTACGGGACTGAAAATGAGCAGTTCTTC. It translates to CSATYGTENEQFF.

Many counts were recorded for this clonotype. V and J are TRBV29-1 and TRBJ2-1; tentatively, D is TRBD2 (5 bases). Germline assignment: CDR1 SQVTM and CDR2 ANQGSEA. The CDR3 sequence is 12 residues long. V was pared by 4 bases and J by 9 bases, with 13 bases between. The CDR3 region is CSVGLGAGEQFF. CDR3 in DNA: TGCAGCGTTGGTTTGGGAGCTGGTGAGCAGTTCTTC.

J is TRBJ2-2 and V is TRBV5-1, with D unresolved. Deletions cut 0 bases from V and 0 bases from J, with 9 bases between. Germline CDR1 SGHRS, CDR2 YFSETQ. This CDR3 contains 16 residues. Written as DNA, the CDR3 is TGCGCCAGCAGCTTGGTATCAGCCGCGAACACCGGGGAGCTGTTTTTT. Translation gives CASSLVSAANTGELFF.

This clonotype was seen repeatedly, ten times or more. The chain employs TRBV29-1 and TRBJ1-1; D perhaps matches TRBD1 (6 bases). Trimming left V 4 bases short and J 1 base short, with 13 bases between. The CDR3 runs 14 residues. CDR1 SQVTM and CDR2 ANQGSEA come from the germline V gene. CDR3 residues: CSVGFGGKNTEAFF. CDR3 DNA: TGCAGCGTTGGATTTGGGGGCAAGAACACTGAAGCTTTCTTT.

This clonotype was recorded at least ten times. V usage is TRBV5-1 and J usage is TRBJ2-7, with TRBD2 matching over 7 bases. This CDR3 spans 14 amino acids. Germline CDR1 and CDR2: SGHRS and YFSETQ. V shed 6 bases and J 3 bases; nucleotides not matched to a gene: 9. The DNA for the CDR3 is TGCGCCAGCACCTTTAGGAGCGGGGACTACGAGCAGTACTTC. Translating gives CASTFRSGDYEQYF.

This clonotype was recorded only once. This chain connects TRBV29-1 to TRBJ1-4; no clear D. Trimming cost V 0 bases and J 4 bases, with 6 bases left between them. CDR3 length equals 13 residues. CDR1 SQVTM and CDR2 ANQGSEA come from the germline V gene. This CDR3 is CSVEEGNNEKLFF. The CDR3 DNA reads TGCAGCGTTGAAGAAGGGAATAATGAAAAACTGTTTTTT.